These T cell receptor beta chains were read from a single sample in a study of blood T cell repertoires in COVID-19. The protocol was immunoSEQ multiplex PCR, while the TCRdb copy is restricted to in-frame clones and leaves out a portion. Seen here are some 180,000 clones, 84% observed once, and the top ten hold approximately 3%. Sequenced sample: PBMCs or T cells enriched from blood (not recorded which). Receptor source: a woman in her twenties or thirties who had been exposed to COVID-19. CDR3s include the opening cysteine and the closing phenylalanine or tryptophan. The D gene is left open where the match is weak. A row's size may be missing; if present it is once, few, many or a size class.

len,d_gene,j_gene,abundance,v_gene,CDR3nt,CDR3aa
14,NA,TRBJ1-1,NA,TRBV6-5,TGTGCCAGCAGAGGGGTCGCTCTTAAAGATGAAGCTTTCTTT,CASRGVALKDEAFF
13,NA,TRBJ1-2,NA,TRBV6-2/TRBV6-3,TGTGCCAGCAGTCGGAACAGGGAGAATGGCTACACCTTC,CASSRNRENGYTF
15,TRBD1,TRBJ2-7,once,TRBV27,TGTGCCAGCAGCGCAAGACAGGGGCCGTCCTACGAGCAGTACTTC,CASSARQGPSYEQYF
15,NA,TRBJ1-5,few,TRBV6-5,TGTGCCAGCAGACCGACAGGACCAAGCAATCAGCCCCAGCATTTT,CASRPTGPSNQPQHF
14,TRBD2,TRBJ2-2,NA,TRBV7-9,TGTGCCAGCAGCTACCCGGGGGGGGCCGGGGAGCTGTTTTTT,CASSYPGGAGELFF
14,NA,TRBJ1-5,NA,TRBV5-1,TGCGCCAGCAGCTTGGGAGGAAGCAATCAGCCCCAGCATTTT,CASSLGGSNQPQHF
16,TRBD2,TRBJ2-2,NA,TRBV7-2,TGTGCCAGCAGCCCAAGGGGACTAGCGGACACCGGGGAGCTGTTTTTT,CASSPRGLADTGELFF
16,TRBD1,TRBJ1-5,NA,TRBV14,TGTGCCAGCAGCCAAATAGAACAGGGGGCCTGGCAGCCCCAGCATTTT,CASSQIEQGAWQPQHF
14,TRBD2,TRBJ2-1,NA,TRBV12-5,TGTGCTAGTGGTCTCTTGGGGGGGGACAATGAGCAGTTCTTC,CASGLLGGDNEQFF
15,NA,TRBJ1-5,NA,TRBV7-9,TGTGCCAGCAGCTCGGACAGAGTTAGCAATCAGCCCCAGCATTTT,CASSSDRVSNQPQHF
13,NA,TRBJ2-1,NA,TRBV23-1,TGCGCCAGCAGTCCGTCGGTTTCCGCTGAGCAGTTCTTC,CASSPSVSAEQFF
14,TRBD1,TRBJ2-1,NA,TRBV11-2,TGTGCCAGCAGCGTACCCGGGACAGCTGGTGAGCAGTTCTTC,CASSVPGTAGEQFF
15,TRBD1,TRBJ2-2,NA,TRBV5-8,TGTGCCAGCAGCTTGACAGGGGCCGACACCGGGGAGCTGTTTTTT,CASSLTGADTGELFF
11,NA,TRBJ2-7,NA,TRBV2,TGTGCCAGCATGGGGGCTCGCGAGCAGTACTTC,CASMGAREQYF
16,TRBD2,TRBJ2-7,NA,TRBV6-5,TGTGCCAGCAGTTACTCCGGCCTAGCGGACCCCTACGAGCAGTACTTC,CASSYSGLADPYEQYF
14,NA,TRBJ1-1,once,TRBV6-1,TGTGCCAGCAGTGAACAGGGGAGGAACACTGAAGCTTTCTTT,CASSEQGRNTEAFF